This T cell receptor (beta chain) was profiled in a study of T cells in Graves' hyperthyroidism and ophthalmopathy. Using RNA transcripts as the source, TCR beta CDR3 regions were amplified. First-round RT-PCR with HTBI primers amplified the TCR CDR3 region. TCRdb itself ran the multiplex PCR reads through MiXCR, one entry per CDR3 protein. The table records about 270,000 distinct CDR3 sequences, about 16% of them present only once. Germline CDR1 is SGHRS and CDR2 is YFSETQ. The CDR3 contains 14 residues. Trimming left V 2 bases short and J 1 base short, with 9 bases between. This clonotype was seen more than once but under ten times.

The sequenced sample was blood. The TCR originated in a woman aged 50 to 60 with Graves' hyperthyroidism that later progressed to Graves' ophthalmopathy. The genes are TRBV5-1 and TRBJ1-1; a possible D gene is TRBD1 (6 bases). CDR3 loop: CASSFGGANTEAFF. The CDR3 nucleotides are TGCGCCAGCAGCTTTGGGGGGGCGAACACTGAAGCTTTCTTT.